This note documents a single T cell receptor beta chain sequence. The antigen is undetermined. This sample stems from a study of T cells after yellow fever vaccination. Study-wide context: Preparing low-cell-number fractions relied on SMART-Seq v4 Ultra Low Input.

CDR1 and CDR2 (germline): SGHTA, FQGNSA. Trimming pared 1 base from V and 11 bases from J, leaving 14 bases between. CDR3 length: 14 amino acids. TCRdb reanalysed the 5' RACE reads using MiXCR and keeps one entry per CDR3 protein. Of a few hundred thousand distinct CDR3 sequences in the sample, roughly 13% were seen once. Overall study findings and caveats: Clones from primary vaccination mostly reappeared after the booster (about 97% CD4, 88% CD8). By day 5 rather than day 15, the secondary response had peaked, though it was weaker.

Sequenced material: CD4+ T cells sorted from PBMCs, taken 45 days after the yellow fever booster vaccination. The rearrangement uses TRBV7-2 and TRBJ1-4; a weak D match, TRBD1 (6 bases). This receptor was obtained from a young man who received the YFV17D yellow fever vaccine. The CDR3 coding sequence is TGTGCCAGCAGCTTAGATCAGGGGCCGGGGAAACTGTTTTTT. Its translation: CASSLDQGPGKLFF.